The clone carrying this T cell receptor (beta chain) was recorded once. Its antigen is still unknown. These data belong to a study of siplizumab effects on memory and regulatory T cells. Study-wide findings and caveats: Proliferating Tregs taken from siplizumab cultures were not shown to have a confirmed suppressive function. To unstimulated subsets, only a minor fraction of alloreactive clones could be mapped. Roughly 80-95% of dividing CD4+ or CD8+ clones were without an attributable naive or memory phenotype.

The V gene end was trimmed by 3 bases and the J gene end by 2 bases; junction bases not matched to a gene: 6. This CDR3 has 16 amino acids. CDR1 and CDR2 from the germline V gene are MDHEN and SYDVKM. Each sample contributed 75,000 to 100,000 TCR templates to the assay. TCRdb's copy holds only in-frame clones and misses some; the assay was immunoSEQ multiplex PCR. The sample yields 92,000 or so clones, about 90% seen once. The sequence came from a human donor in good health. V is TRBV28 and J is TRBJ2-2; 7 nucleotides match TRBD1. The sample consisted of CD4+ T cells sorted from blood. In DNA, the CDR3 is TGTGCCAGCAGTTTTTTTGGGACAGCAAACACCGGGGAGCTGTTTTTT. Translated, it gives CASSFFGTANTGELFF.